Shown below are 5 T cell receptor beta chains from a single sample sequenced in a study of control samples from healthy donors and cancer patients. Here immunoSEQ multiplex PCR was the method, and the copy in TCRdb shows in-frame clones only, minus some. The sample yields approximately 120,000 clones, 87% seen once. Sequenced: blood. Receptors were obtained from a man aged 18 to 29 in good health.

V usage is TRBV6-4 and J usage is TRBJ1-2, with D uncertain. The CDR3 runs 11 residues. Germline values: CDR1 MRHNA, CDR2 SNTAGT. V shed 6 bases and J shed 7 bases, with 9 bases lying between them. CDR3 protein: CASSLWGGYTF. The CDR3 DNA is TGTGCCAGCAGCCTATGGGGTGGCTACACCTTC.

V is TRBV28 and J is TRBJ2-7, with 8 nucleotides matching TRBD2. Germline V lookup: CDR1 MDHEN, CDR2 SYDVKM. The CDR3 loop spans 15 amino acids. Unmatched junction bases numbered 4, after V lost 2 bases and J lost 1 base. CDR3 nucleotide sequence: TGTGCCAGCAGTTTAAATCGGGGGGGATCCTACGAGCAGTACTTC. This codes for CASSLNRGGSYEQYF.

CDR3 sequence: CATSGVPYNEQFF. For the CDR3, the DNA is TGTGCCACATCTGGAGTGCCCTACAATGAGCAGTTCTTC. V and J are TRBV19 and TRBJ2-1; no firm D call. CDR1 is LNHDA and CDR2 is SQIVND in the germline V gene (reference sequence). Trimming removed 10 bases at V and 2 bases at J, with 12 bases between. The CDR3 is made up of 13 amino acids.

CDR3 amino acids: CATSRGDGAQHF. The CDR3 bases are TGTGCCACCAGCAGAGGTGACGGGGCCCAGCATTTT. V and J are TRBV15 and TRBJ1-5; no reliable D call. The germline V gene has CDR1 LNHNV and CDR2 YYDKDF (reference sequence). Trimming shortened V by 1 base and J by 11 bases, and 9 bases separated the two germline ends. The CDR3 loop spans 12 amino acids.

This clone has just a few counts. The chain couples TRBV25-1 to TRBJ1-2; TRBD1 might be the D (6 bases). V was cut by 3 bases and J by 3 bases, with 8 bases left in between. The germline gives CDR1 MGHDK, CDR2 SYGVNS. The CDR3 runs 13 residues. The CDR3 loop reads CASSEGAYYGYTF. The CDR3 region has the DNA TGTGCCAGCAGTGAGGGGGCGTACTATGGCTACACCTTC.